One and the same sample provided the 7 T cell receptor beta chains below, sequenced in a study of beta chain features in type 1 diabetes. Broader study findings: All four CD4+ subsets from Type 1 diabetes patients carried moderately but significantly shorter TCRB CDR3s.

Sequenced material consisted of expressed TCRB transcripts (all of the isolated RNA was reverse transcribed). Some clones are missing from TCRdb's copy, which holds only in-frame ones; the method was immunoSEQ multiplex PCR. Of approximately 260,000 clones in the sample, 24% were seen once. Their antigens remain unidentified. Sequencing used naive CD4+ T cells from blood. These receptors were taken from a woman between 25 and 40 years old with type 1 diabetes.

This clone came up a few times. V usage is TRBV4-2 and J usage is TRBJ1-2; D is ambiguous. CDR3 length equals 16 residues. Germline values: CDR1 LGHNA, CDR2 YNFKEQ. V gave up 1 base and J gave up 4 bases, with 16 bases separating them. The CDR3 loop reads CASSQGEVISGYGYTF. CDR3 nucleotide sequence: TGTGCCAGCAGCCAAGGTGAAGTAATTTCGGGCTATGGCTACACCTTC.

V gene TRBV30 combines with J gene TRBJ1-5; D is uncertain. The CDR3 totals 15 residues. V lost 0 bases and J 4 bases, leaving 13 bases between the germline ends. Per germline, CDR1 GTSNPN and CDR2 SVGIG (reference sequence). The CDR3, as DNA: TGTGCCTGGAGTGTACTTCAGCGGCCAAATCAGCCCCAGCATTTT. Its translation is CAWSVLQRPNQPQHF.

This clone appeared a single time. V gene TRBV19 combines with J gene TRBJ2-7; TRBD2 agrees at 9 bases. V trimming: 6 bases; J trimming: 4 bases; junction bases outside the gene matches: 13. The CDR3 totals 16 residues. In germline, CDR1 is LNHDA, CDR2 SQIVND (reference sequence). CDR3 DNA sequence: TGTGCCAGTAGCAGGGGAGGAGGACTAGCGTTTTACGAGCAGTACTTC. Translating it yields CASSRGGGLAFYEQYF.

This clone was seen a few times. The chain carries TRBV7-2 and TRBJ2-1; D perhaps matches TRBD2 (6 bases). V gave up 3 bases and J gave up 7 bases, with 19 bases separating them. The length of the CDR3 is 16 residues. Germline-derived CDR1 and CDR2 are SGHTA and FQGNSA. DNA of the CDR3: TGTGCCAGCAGCTTTAACCGGGAGTCGCGGGTTAATGAGCAGTTCTTC. This gives the protein CASSFNRESRVNEQFF.

This clone was seen more than once but under ten times. This chain uses TRBV19 with TRBJ1-2, with D tentatively TRBD1 (5 bases). CDR3 length equals 13 residues. Germline V CDR1 and CDR2: LNHDA, SQIVND (reference sequence). V was trimmed by 3 bases and J by 7 bases, leaving 12 bases between them. DNA for the CDR3: TGTGCCAGTAGTATGGTTAACAGGTTTGGCTACACCTTC. Its translation: CASSMVNRFGYTF.

The rearrangement joins TRBV21-1 to TRBJ2-3; TRBD2 is the table's D call, not checked against the DNA. TRBV21-1 is marked as a pseudogene. This CDR3 is 17 amino acids long. For the CDR3, the DNA is TGTGCCAGCATCCCCAAATTAGCGGGAGGAAGACCAGATACGCAGTATTTT. This translates into CASIPKLAGGRPDTQYF.

The gene calls are TRBV5-1 and TRBJ2-3; weak D call: TRBD2 (6 bases). Deletions cut 0 bases from V and 2 bases from J, with 7 bases between. Germline V gene lookup returns CDR1 SGHRS and CDR2 YFSETQ. The CDR3 has 14 residues. DNA of the CDR3: TGCGCCAGCAGCTTGGCGCGGGACACAGATACGCAGTATTTT. It encodes CASSLARDTDTQYF.